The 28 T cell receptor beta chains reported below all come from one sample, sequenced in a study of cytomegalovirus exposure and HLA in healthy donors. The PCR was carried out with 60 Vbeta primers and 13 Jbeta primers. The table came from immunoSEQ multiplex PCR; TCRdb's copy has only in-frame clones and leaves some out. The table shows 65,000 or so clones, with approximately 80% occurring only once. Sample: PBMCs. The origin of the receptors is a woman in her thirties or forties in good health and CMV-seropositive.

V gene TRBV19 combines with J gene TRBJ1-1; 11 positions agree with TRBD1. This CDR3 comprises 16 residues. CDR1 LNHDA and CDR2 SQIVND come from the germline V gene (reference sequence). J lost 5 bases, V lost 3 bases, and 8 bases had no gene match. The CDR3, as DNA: TGTGCCAGTAGTATTTCTGGGACAGGGGGTAATACTGAAGCTTTCTTT. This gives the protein CASSISGTGGNTEAFF.

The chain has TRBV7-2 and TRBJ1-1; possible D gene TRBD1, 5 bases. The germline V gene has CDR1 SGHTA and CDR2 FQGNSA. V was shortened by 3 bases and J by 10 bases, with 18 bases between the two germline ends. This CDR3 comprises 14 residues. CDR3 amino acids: CASSFSPGQGLAFF. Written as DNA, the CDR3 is TGTGCCAGCAGCTTTTCGCCAGGGCAGGGATTAGCTTTCTTT.

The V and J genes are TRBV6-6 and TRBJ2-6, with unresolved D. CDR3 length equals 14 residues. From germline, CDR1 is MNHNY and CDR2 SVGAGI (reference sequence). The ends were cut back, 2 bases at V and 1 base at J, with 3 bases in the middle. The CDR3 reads CASSYLSGANVLTF. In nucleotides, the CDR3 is TGTGCCAGCAGTTACCTATCTGGGGCCAACGTCCTGACTTTC.

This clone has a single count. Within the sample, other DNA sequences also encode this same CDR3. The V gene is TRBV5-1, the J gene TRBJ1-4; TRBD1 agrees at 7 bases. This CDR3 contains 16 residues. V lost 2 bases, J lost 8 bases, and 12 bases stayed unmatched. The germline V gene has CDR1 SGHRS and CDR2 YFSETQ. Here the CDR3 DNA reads TGCGCCAGCAGCTTAGCGGTTCGGGACAGTGGCGAAAAACTGTTTTTT. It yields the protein CASSLAVRDSGEKLFF.

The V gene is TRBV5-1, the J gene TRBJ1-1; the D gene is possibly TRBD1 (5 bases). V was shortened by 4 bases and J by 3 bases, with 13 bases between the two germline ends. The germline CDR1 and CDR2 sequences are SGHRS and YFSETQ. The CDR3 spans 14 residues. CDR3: CASSDGGGYTEAFF. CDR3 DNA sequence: TGCGCCAGCAGCGATGGGGGGGGGTACACTGAAGCTTTCTTT.

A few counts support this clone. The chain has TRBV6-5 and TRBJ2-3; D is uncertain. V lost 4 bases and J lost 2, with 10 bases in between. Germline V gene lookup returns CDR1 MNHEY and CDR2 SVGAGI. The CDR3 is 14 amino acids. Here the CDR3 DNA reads TGTGCCAGCAGTTTTACTACCCTCACAGATACGCAGTATTTT. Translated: CASSFTTLTDTQYF.

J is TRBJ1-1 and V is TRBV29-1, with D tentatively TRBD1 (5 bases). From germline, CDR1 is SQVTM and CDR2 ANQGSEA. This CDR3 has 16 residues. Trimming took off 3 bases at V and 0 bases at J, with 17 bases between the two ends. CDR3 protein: CSVEVQVAWMNTEAFF. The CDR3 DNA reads TGCAGCGTTGAGGTACAGGTAGCTTGGATGAACACTGAAGCTTTCTTT.

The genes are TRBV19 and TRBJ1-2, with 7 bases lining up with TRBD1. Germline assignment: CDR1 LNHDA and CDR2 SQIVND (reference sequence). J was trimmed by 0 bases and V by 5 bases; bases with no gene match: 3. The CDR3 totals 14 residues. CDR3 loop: CASSRDSTNYGYTF. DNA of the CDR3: TGTGCCAGTAGTCGGGACAGCACTAACTATGGCTACACCTTC.

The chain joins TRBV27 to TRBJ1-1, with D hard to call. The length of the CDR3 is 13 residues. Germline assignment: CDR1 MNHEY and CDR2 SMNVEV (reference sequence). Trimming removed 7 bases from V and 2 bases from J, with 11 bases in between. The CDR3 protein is CASTRGSNTEAFF. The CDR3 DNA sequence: TGTGCCAGCACCCGCGGGTCAAACACTGAAGCTTTCTTT.

DNA of the CDR3: TGTGCCAGTAGTCCGGGGGACAGGGGGATTTATGGCTACACCTTC. Its translation is CASSPGDRGIYGYTF. The rearrangement joins TRBV19 to TRBJ1-2, with TRBD1 matching over 11 bases. Germline CDR1 is LNHDA and CDR2 is SQIVND (reference sequence). This CDR3 is 15 amino acids long. V shed 5 bases, J shed 5 bases, and the junction held 7 bases outside the gene matches.

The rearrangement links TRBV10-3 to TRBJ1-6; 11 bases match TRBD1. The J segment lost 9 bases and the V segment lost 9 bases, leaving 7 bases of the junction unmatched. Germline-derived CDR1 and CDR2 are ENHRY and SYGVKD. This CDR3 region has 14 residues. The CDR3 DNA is TGTGCCATTGGGGGACAGGGGGTTGGTTCACCCCTCCACTTT. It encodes CAIGGQGVGSPLHF.

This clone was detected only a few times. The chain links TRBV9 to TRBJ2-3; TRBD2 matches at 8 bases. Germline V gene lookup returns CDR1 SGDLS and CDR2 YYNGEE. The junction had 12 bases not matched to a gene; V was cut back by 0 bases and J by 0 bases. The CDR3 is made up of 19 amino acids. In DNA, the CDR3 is TGTGCCAGCAGCGTAGCGGGGGGGCCCCTCCTTATAAGCACAGATACGCAGTATTTT. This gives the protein CASSVAGGPLLISTDTQYF.

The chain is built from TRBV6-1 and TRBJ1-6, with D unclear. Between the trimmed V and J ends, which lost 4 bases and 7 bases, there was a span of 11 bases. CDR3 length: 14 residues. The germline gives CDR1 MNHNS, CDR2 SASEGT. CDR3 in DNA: TGTGCCAGCAGTGTGGAACAGACAAATTCACCCCTCCACTTT. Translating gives CASSVEQTNSPLHF.

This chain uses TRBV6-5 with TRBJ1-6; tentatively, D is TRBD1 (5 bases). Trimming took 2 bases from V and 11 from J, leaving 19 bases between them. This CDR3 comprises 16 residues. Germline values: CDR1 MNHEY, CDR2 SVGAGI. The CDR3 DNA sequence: TGTGCCAGCAGTTACACGTCGGTGGGGCACCGAACACCCCTCCACTTT. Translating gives CASSYTSVGHRTPLHF.

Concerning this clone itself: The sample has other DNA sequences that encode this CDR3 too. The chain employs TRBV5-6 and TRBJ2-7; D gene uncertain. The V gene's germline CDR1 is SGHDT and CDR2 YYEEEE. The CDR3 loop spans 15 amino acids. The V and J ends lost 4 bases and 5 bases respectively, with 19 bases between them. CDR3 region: CASSPERRSPNEQYF. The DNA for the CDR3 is TGTGCCAGCAGCCCGGAGCGTAGATCCCCTAACGAGCAGTACTTC.

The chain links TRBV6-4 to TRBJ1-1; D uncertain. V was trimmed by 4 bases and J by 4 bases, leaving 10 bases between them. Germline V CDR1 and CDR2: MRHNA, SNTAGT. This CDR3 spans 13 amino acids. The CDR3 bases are TGTGCCAGCAGTGCAAGCCAAACCACTGAAGCTTTCTTT. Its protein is CASSASQTTEAFF.

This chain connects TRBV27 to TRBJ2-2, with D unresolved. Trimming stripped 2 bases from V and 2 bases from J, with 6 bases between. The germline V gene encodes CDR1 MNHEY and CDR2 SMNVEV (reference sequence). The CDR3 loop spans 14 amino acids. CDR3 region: CASSLRENTGELFF. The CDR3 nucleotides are TGTGCCAGCAGTTTACGAGAAAACACCGGGGAGCTGTTTTTT.

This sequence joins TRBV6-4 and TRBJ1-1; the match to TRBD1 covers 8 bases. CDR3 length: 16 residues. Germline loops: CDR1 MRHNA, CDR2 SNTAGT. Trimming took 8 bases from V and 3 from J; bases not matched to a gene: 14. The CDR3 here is CASYRPLQGDYTEAFF. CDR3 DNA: TGTGCCAGCTACCGCCCCTTACAGGGGGATTACACTGAAGCTTTCTTT.

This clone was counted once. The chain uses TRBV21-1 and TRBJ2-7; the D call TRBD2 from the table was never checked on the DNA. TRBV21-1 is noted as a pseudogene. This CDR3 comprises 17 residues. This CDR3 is CASSKYKLLRSSYEQYF. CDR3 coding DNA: TGTGCCAGCAGCAAATACAAGCTACTTAGGAGCTCCTACGAGCAGTACTTC.

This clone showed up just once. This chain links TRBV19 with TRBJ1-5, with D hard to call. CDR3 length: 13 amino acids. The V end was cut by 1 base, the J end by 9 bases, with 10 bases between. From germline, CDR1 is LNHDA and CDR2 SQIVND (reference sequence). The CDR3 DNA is TGTGCCAGTAGTATAGGTCTAGTGGGGCCCCAGCATTTT. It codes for CASSIGLVGPQHF. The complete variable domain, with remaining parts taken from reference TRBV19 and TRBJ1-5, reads DGGITQSPKYLFRKEGQNVTLSCEQNLNHDAMYWYRQDPGQGLRLIYYSQIVNDFQKGDIAEGYSVSREKKESFPLTVTSAQKNPTAFYLCASSIGLVGPQHFGDGTRLSIL.

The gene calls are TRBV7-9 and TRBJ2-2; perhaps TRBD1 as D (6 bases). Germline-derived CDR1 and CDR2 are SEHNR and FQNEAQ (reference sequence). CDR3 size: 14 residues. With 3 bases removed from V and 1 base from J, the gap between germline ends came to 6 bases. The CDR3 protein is CASSLDRNTGELFF. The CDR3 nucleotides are TGTGCCAGCAGCTTGGACAGGAACACCGGGGAGCTGTTTTTT.

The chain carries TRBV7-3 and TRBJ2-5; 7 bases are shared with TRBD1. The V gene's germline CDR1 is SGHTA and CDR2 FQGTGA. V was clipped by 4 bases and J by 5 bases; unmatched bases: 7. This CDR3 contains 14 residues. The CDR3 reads CASSSRRGRETQYF. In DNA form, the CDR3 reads TGTGCCAGCAGCTCCCGAAGGGGGCGGGAGACCCAGTACTTC.

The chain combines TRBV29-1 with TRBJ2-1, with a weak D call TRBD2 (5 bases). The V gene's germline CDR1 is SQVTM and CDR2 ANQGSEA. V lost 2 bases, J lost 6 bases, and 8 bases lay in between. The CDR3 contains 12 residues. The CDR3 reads CSVELLVNEQFF. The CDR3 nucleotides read TGCAGCGTTGAACTACTAGTCAATGAGCAGTTCTTC.

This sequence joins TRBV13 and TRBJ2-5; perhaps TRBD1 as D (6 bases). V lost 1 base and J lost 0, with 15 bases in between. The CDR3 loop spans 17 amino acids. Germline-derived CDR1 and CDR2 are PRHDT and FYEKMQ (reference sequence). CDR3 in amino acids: CASSLAGTPPYQETQYF. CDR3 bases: TGTGCCAGCAGCTTAGCCGGGACACCGCCGTACCAAGAGACCCAGTACTTC.

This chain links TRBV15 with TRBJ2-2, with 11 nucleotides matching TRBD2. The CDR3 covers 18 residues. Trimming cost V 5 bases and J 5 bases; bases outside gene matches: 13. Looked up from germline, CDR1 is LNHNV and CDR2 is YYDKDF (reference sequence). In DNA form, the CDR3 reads TGTGCCACCAGCTTTCCCATTTTAGCGGGGGGGCAAACCGGGGAGCTGTTTTTT. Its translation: CATSFPILAGGQTGELFF.

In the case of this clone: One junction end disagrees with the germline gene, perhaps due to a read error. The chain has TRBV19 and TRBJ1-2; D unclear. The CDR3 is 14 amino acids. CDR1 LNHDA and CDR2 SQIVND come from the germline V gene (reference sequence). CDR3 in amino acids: CASRHTDKPYVYTF. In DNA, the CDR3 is TGTGCCAGTAGACATACAGATAAACCGTATGTCTACACCTTC.

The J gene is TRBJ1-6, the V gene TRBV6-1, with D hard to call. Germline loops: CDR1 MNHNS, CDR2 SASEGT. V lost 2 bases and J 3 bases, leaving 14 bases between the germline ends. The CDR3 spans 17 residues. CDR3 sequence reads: CASSEYPAGFYNSPLHF. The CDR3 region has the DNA TGTGCCAGCAGTGAATATCCGGCAGGCTTCTATAATTCACCCCTCCACTTT.

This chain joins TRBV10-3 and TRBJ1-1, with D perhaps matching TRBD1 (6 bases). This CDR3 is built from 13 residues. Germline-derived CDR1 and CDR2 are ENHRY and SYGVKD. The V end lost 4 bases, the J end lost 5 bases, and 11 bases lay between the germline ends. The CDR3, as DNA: TGTGCCATCAGTGGGGGACAAGGAACTGAAGCTTTCTTT. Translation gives CAISGGQGTEAFF.